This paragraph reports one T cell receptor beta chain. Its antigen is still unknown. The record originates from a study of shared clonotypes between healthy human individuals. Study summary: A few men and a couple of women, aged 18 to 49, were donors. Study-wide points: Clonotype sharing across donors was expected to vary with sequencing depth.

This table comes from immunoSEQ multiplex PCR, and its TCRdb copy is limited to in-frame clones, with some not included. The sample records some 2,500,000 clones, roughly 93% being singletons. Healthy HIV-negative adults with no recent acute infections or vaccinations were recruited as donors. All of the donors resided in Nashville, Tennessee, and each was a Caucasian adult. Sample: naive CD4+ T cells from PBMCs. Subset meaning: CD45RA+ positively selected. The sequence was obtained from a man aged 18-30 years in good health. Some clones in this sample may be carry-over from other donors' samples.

Here the CDR3 reads CASSATDYSNQPQHF. CDR3 nucleotide sequence: TGTGCCAGCAGTGCCACGGACTATAGCAATCAGCCCCAGCATTTT. V and J are TRBV2 and TRBJ1-5; no reliable D call. CDR3 size: 15 residues. V was cut by 4 bases and J by 0 bases, with 10 bases left in between. Germline-derived CDR1 and CDR2 are SNHLY and FYNNEI.